The 2 T cell receptor beta chains reported below all come from one sample, sequenced in a study of cytomegalovirus exposure and HLA in healthy donors. A multiplex PCR was run with 60 Vbeta primers and 13 Jbeta primers. Assay: immunoSEQ multiplex PCR; the TCRdb copy retains only in-frame clones and omits some. The repertoire consists of around 110,000 clones, with around 75% occurring once and the leading ten covering over 1.5%. The sequencing input was PBMCs. The origin of the receptors is a woman between 18 and 29 years old in good health and CMV-seronegative.

CDR3 in DNA: TGTGCCAGCAGCCCACGCGGGCCAGGAGAGCAGTACTTC. Residues: CASSPRGPGEQYF. The chain combines TRBV5-4 with TRBJ2-7; possible D gene TRBD2, 5 bases. CDR3 size: 13 residues. V was shortened by 4 bases and J by 7 bases, with 15 bases between the two germline ends. Germline CDR1 SGHNT, CDR2 YYREEE (reference sequence). Variable domain in full (rest from reference TRBV5-4 and TRBJ2-7): ETGVTQSPTHLIKTRGQQVTLRCSSQSGHNTVSWYQQALGQGPQFIFQYYREEENGRGNFPPRFSGLQFPNYSSELNVNALELDDSALYLCASSPRGPGEQYFGPGTRLTVT.

V and J are TRBV21-1 and TRBJ1-1; TRBD1, as called in the table, went unchecked against the DNA. TRBV21-1 constitutes a pseudogene. CDR3 length: 14 residues. DNA of the CDR3: TGTGCCAGCAGCAAAGAACAGGGGTCCACTGAAGCTTTCTTT. This gives the protein CASSKEQGSTEAFF.